This T cell receptor (beta chain) was documented in a study of radiation and T cells in renal cell carcinoma. Whole-study context: Nephrectomy followed 15 Gy stereotactic body radiation by 4 weeks.

The repertoire was sequenced with immunoSEQ multiplex PCR; TCRdb's copy has only in-frame clones and lacks some. The profile shows more than 95,000 clones, about four fifths of them singletons. Trimming shortened V by 0 bases and J by 6 bases, and 10 bases separated the two germline ends. Germline lookup yields CDR1 SGDLS and CDR2 YYNGEE. The CDR3 contains 14 residues. Time point in this sample: blood 2 weeks post-SBRT. Treatment specified: 15 Gy SBRT to primary tumor, nephrectomy 4 weeks later. Serial blood draws occurred at baseline and 2 and 4 weeks post-SBRT. This renal cell carcinoma was of the clear cell type.

This rearrangement joins TRBV9 to TRBJ2-1; TRBD2 might be the D (6 bases). The sequencing here drew on blood, taken from a patient whose treatment included radiotherapy and nephrectomy. The receptor was derived from a man over 45 with renal cell carcinoma. CDR3 sequence (DNA): TGTGCCAGCAGCGTAGGTGGCGGGATCAATGAGCAGTTCTTC. This encodes CASSVGGGINEQFF.